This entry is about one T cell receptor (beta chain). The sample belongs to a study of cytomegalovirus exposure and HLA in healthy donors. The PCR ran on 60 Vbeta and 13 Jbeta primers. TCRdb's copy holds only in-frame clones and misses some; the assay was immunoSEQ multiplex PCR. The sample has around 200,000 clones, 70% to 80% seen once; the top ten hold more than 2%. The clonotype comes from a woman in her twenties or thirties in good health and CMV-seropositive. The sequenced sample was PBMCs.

The CDR3 loop is CASSPPGQNYGYTF. CDR3 in DNA: TGTGCCAGCAGCCCCCCGGGACAGAACTATGGCTACACCTTC. The chain couples TRBV25-1 to TRBJ1-2; 7 bases agree with TRBD1. This CDR3 spans 14 amino acids. Unmatched junction bases numbered 6, after V lost 6 bases and J lost 2 bases. Germline values: CDR1 MGHDK, CDR2 SYGVNS.